The source of this TCR beta chain is a study of radiation and T cells in renal cell carcinoma. Trimming shortened V by 5 bases and J by 3 bases, and 15 bases separated the two germline ends. The CDR3 contains 15 residues. Germline CDR1 is SGHAT and CDR2 is FQNNGV. Assay used: immunoSEQ multiplex PCR; TCRdb lists only in-frame clones, some missing. The table has 140,000 to 150,000 clones, 75% to 90% seen once. The time point here: blood 4 weeks post-SBRT, at nephrectomy. The treatment denotes: 15 Gy SBRT to primary tumor, nephrectomy 4 weeks later. After SBRT, blood was collected at 2 and 4 weeks, plus baseline.

The chain recombines TRBV11-2 with TRBJ2-3; the D gene is possibly TRBD1 (6 bases). The TCR comes from a woman in her forties or fifties with renal cell carcinoma. This specimen was blood, taken from a patient whose treatment included radiotherapy and nephrectomy. CDR3: CASSPSGRGTDTQYF. CDR3 sequence (DNA): TGTGCCAGCAGCCCCTCGGGCAGGGGTACAGATACGCAGTATTTT. Full variable domain (rest looked up from reference TRBV11-2 and TRBJ2-3): EAGVAQSPRYKIIEKRQSVAFWCNPISGHATLYWYQQILGQGPKLLIQFQNNGVVDDSQLPKDRFSAERLKGVDSTLKIQPAKLEDSAVYLCASSPSGRGTDTQYFGPGTRLTVL.